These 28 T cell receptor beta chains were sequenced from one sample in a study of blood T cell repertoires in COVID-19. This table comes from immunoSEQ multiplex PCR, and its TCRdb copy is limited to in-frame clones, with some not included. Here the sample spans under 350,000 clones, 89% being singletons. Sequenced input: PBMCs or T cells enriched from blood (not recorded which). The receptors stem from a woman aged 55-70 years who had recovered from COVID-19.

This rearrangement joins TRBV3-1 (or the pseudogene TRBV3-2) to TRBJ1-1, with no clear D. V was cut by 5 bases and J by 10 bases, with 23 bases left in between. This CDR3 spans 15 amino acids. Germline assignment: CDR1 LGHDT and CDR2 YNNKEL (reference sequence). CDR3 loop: CASSRTELSGLGAFF. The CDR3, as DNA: TGTGCCAGCAGCAGAACCGAGCTGAGCGGCCTCGGAGCTTTCTTT.

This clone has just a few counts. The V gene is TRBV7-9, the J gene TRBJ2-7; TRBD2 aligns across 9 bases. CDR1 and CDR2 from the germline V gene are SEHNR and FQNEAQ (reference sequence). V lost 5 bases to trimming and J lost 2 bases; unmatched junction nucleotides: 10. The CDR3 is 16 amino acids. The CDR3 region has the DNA TGTGCCAGCAGCGCCCTTAGCGGGAGCGACGCCTACGAGCAGTACTTC. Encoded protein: CASSALSGSDAYEQYF.

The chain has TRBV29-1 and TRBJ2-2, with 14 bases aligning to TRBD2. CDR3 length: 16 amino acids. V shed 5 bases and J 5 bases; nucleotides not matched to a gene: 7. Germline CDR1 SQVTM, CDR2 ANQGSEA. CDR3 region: CSVLGLAGVGTGELFF. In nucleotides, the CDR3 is TGCAGCGTTTTGGGACTAGCGGGAGTAGGTACCGGGGAGCTGTTTTTT.

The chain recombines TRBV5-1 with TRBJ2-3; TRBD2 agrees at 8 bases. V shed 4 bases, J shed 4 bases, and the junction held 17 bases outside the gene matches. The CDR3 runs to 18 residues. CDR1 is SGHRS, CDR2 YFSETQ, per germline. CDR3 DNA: TGCGCCAGCAGCGGGACCACCGCACTTGCGGGGGGCTCAGATACGCAGTATTTT. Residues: CASSGTTALAGGSDTQYF.

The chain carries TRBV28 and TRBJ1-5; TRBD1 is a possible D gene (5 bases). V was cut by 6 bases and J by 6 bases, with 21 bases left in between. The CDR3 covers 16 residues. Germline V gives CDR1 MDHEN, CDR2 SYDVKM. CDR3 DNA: TGTGCCAGCAGCCTCTGGGACTCCGGGGGTAGTCAGCCCCAGCATTTT. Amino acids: CASSLWDSGGSQPQHF.

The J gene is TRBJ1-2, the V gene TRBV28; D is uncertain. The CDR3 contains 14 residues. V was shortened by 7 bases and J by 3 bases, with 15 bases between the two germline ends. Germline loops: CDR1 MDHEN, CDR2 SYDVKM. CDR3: CASINPRRDYGYTF. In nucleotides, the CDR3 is TGTGCCAGCATCAACCCGAGGAGGGACTATGGCTACACCTTC.

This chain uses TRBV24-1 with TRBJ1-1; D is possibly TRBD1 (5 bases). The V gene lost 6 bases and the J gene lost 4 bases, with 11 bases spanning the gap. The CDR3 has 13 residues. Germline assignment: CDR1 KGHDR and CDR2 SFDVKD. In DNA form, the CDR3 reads TGTGCCACCAGTATTGCGGGGGGCACTGAAGCTTTCTTT. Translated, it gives CATSIAGGTEAFF.

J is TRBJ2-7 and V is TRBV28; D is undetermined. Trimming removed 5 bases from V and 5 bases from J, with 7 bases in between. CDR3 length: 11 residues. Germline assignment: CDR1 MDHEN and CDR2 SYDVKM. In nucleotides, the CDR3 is TGTGCCAGCAGTGTAGAAAACGAGCAGTACTTC. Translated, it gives CASSVENEQYF.

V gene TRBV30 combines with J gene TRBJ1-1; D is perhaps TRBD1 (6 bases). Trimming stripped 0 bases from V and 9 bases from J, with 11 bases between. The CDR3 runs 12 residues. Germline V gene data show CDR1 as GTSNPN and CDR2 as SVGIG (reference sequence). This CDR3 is CAWSVAGQKAFF. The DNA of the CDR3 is TGTGCCTGGAGTGTAGCAGGACAGAAAGCTTTCTTT.

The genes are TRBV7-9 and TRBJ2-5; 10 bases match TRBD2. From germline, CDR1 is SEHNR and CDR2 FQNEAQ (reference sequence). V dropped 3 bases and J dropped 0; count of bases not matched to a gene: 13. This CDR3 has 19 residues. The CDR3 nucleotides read TGTGCCAGCAGCTTCGGGGAGCTAGCGGGGGATTGGTACCAAGAGACCCAGTACTTC. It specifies CASSFGELAGDWYQETQYF.

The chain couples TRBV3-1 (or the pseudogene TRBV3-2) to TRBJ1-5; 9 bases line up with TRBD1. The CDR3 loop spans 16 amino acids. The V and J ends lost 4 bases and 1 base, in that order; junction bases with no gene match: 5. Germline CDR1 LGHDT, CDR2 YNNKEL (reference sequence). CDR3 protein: CASSPKQGASNQPQHF. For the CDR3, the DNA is TGTGCCAGCAGCCCAAAACAGGGGGCGAGCAATCAGCCCCAGCATTTT.

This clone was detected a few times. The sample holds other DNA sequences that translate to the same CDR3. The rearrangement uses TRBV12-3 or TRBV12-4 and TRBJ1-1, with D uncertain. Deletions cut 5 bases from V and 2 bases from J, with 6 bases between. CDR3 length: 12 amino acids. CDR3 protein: CASSPLNTEAFF. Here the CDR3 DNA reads TGTGCCAGCAGTCCCTTAAACACTGAAGCTTTCTTT.

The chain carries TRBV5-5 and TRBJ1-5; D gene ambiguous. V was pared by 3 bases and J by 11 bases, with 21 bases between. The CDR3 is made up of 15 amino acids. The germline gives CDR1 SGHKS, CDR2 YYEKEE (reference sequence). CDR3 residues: CASSSGGGPLSSQHF. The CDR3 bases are TGTGCCAGCAGCTCTGGCGGAGGGCCTTTATCGTCCCAGCATTTT. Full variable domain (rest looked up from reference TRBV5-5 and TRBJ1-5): DAGVTQSPTHLIKTRGQQVTLRCSPISGHKSVSWYQQVLGQGPQFIFQYYEKEERGRGNFPDRFSARQFPNYSSELNVNALLLGDSALYLCASSSGGGPLSSQHFGDGTRLSIL.

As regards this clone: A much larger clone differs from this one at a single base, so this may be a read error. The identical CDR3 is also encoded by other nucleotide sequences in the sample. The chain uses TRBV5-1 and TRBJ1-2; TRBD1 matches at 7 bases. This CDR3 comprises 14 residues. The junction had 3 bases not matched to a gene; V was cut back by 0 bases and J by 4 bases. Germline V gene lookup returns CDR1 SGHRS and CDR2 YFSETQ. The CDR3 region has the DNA TGCGCCAGCAGCTTGGGACAGGGTGGCTATGGCTACACCTTC. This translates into CASSLGQGGYGYTF.

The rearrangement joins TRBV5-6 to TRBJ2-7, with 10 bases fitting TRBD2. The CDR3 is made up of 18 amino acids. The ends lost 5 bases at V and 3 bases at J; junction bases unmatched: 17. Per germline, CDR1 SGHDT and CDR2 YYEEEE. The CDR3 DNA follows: TGTGCCAGCAGTTCTAGACTAGCGGGCCCGATACCCCTCTACGAGCAGTACTTC. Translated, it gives CASSSRLAGPIPLYEQYF. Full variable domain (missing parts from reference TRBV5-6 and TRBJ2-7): DAGVTQSPTHLIKTRGQQVTLRCSPKSGHDTVSWYQQALGQGPQFIFQYYEEEERQRGNFPDRFSGHQFPNYSSELNVNALLLGDSALYLCASSSRLAGPIPLYEQYFGPGTRLTVT.

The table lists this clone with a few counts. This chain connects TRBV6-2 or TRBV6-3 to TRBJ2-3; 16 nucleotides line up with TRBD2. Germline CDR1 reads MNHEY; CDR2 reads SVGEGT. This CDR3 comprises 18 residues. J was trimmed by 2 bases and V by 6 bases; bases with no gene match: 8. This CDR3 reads CASSSGTSGRGLTDTQYF. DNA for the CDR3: TGTGCCAGCAGCTCCGGGACTAGCGGGAGGGGCCTCACAGATACGCAGTATTTT.

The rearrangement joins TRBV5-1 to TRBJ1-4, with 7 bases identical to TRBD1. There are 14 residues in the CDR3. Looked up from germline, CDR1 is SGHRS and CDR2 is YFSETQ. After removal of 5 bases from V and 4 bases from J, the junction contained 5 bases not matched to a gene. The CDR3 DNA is TGCGCCAGCAGACGAGGGACAGTTAATGAAAAACTGTTTTTT. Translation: CASRRGTVNEKLFF.

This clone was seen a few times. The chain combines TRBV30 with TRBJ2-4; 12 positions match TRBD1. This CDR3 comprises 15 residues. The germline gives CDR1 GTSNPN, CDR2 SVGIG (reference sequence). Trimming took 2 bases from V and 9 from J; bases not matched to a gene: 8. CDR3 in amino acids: CAWSPGQGALAIQYF. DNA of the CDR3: TGTGCCTGGAGTCCGGGACAGGGGGCGCTTGCCATTCAGTACTTC. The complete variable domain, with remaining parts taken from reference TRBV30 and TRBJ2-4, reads SQTIHQWPATLVQPVGSPLSLECTVEGTSNPNLYWYRQAAGRGLQLLFYSVGIGQISSEVPQNLSASRPQDRQFILSSKKLLLSDSGFYLCAWSPGQGALAIQYFGAGTRLSVL.

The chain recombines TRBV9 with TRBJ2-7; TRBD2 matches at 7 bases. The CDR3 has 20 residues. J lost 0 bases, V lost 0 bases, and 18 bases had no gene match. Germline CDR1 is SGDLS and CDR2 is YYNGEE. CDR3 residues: CASSVEEIGVSGTGSYEQYF. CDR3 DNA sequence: TGTGCCAGCAGCGTAGAGGAAATAGGAGTCAGCGGGACCGGCTCCTACGAGCAGTACTTC. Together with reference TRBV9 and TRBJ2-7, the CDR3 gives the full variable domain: DSGVTQTPKHLITATGQRVTLRCSPRSGDLSVYWYQQSLDQGLQFLIQYYNGEERAKGNILERFSAQQFPDLHSELNLSSLELGDSALYFCASSVEEIGVSGTGSYEQYFGPGTRLTVT.

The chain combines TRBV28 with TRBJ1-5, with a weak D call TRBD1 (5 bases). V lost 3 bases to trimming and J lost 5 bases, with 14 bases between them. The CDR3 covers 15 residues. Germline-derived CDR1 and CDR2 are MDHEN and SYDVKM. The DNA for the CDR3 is TGTGCCAGCAGTTTGGAAGGACGGGGGGATCAGCCCCAGCATTTT. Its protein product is CASSLEGRGDQPQHF.

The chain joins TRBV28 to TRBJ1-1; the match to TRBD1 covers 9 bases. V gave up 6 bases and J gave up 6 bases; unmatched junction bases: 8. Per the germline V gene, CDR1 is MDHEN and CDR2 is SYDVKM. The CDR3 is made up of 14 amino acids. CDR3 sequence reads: CASRRQGGRAEAFF. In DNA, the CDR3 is TGTGCCAGCAGGAGACAGGGGGGGAGGGCTGAAGCTTTCTTT.

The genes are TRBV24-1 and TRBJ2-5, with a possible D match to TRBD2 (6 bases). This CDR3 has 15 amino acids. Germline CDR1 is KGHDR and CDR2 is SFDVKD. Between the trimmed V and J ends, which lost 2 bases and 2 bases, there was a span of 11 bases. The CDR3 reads CATSDSLGLQETQYF. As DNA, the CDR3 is TGTGCCACCAGTGATTCTCTGGGACTGCAAGAGACCCAGTACTTC.

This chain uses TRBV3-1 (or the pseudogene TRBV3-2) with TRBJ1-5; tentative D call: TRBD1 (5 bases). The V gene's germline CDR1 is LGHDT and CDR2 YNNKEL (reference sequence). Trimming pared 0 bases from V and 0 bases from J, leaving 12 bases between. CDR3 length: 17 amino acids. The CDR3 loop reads CASSQEPRAYSNQPQHF. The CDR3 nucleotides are TGTGCCAGCAGCCAAGAACCCAGGGCGTATAGCAATCAGCCCCAGCATTTT.

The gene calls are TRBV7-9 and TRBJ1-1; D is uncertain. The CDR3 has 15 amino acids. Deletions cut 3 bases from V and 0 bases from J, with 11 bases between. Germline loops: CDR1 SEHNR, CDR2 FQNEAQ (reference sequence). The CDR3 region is CASSLGGYLNTEAFF. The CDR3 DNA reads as TGTGCCAGCAGCTTGGGAGGTTATCTGAACACTGAAGCTTTCTTT. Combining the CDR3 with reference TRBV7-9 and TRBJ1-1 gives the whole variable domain DTGVSQNPRHKITKRGQNVTFRCDPISEHNRLYWYRQTLGQGPEFLTYFQNEAQLEKSRLLSDRFSAERPKGSFSTLEIQRTEQGDSAMYLCASSLGGYLNTEAFFGQGTRLTVV.

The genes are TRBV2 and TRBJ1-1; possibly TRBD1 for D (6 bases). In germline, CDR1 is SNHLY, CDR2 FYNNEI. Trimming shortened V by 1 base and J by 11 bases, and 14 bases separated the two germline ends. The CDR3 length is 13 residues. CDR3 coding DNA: TGTGCCAGCAGTGAAGAATGGGGGCTGAGTGCTTTCTTT. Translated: CASSEEWGLSAFF.

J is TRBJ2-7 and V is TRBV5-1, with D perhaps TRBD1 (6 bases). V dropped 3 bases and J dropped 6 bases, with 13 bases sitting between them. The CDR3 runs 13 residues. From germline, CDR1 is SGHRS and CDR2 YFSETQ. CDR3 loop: CASSSEPRGEQYF. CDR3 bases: TGCGCCAGCAGCTCCGAACCCAGGGGCGAGCAGTACTTC.

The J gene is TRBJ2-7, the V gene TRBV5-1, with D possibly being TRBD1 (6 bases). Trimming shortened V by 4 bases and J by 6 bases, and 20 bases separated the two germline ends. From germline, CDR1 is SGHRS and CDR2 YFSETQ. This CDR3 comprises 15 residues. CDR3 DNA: TGCGCCAGCAGCCCTGCGACAGGCTCGCCCTCCGAGCAGTACTTC. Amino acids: CASSPATGSPSEQYF.

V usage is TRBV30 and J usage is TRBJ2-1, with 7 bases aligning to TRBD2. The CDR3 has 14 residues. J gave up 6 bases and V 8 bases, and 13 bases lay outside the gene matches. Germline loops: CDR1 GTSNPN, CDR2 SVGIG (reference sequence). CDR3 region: CASRLGGGPNEQFF. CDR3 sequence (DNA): TGTGCCAGTAGGTTGGGGGGAGGGCCCAATGAGCAGTTCTTC.